These 9 T cell receptor beta chains were sequenced from one sample in a study of blood T cell repertoires in COVID-19. Repertoires were generated with immunoSEQ multiplex PCR, while TCRdb's copy carries only in-frame clones and drops some. The sample holds around 150,000 clones, roughly 85% seen once. Material for sequencing was peripheral blood. All receptors derive from a human donor with acute or convalescent COVID-19. The donor label of this sample is uncertain.

The rearrangement links TRBV28 to TRBJ2-1; TRBD1 agrees at 9 bases. J was trimmed by 6 bases and V by 2 bases; bases with no gene match: 5. Germline V gives CDR1 MDHEN, CDR2 SYDVKM. The CDR3 loop spans 15 amino acids. CDR3 in DNA: TGTGCCAGCAGTTTAAGTGGGACAGGGTTCAATGAGCAGTTCTTC. Translated, it gives CASSLSGTGFNEQFF.

The CDR3 DNA is TGCGCCAGCAGCCCCGGGACAGGGAACGGCAATCAGCCCCAGCATTTT. Protein sequence: CASSPGTGNGNQPQHF. V is TRBV5-1 and J is TRBJ1-5, with 9 nucleotides matching TRBD1. CDR3 length equals 16 residues. Per the germline V gene, CDR1 is SGHRS and CDR2 is YFSETQ. With 4 bases clipped from V and 2 bases from J, the junction kept 7 bases outside the gene matches.

This clone was detected only once. The chain combines TRBV18 with TRBJ1-2; TRBD1 matches 9 bases. Germline V gene lookup returns CDR1 KGHSH and CDR2 LQKENI. The CDR3 contains 14 residues. The V and J ends lost 0 bases and 8 bases, in that order; junction bases with no gene match: 4. CDR3 nucleotides: TGTGCCAGCTCACCACCCCGGGACAGGGACGGCTACACCTTC. Translated, it gives CASSPPRDRDGYTF.

The V call is TRBV4-1, the J call TRBJ1-2; 11 bases agree with TRBD1. V dropped 4 bases and J dropped 7; count of bases not matched to a gene: 17. The germline V gene has CDR1 MGHRA and CDR2 YSYEKL. The CDR3 contains 18 residues. CDR3 nucleotides: TGCGCCAGCAGCCCGCAACTAATCAGGACAGGGGGCGCGGGTGGCTACACCTTC. Encoded protein: CASSPQLIRTGGAGGYTF.

The chain uses TRBV3-1 (or the pseudogene TRBV3-2) and TRBJ2-3; 9 bases are a match to TRBD2. The CDR3 extends over 13 amino acids. The germline gives CDR1 LGHDT, CDR2 YNNKEL (reference sequence). V was pared by 6 bases and J by 5 bases, with 3 bases of the junction left unmatched. CDR3 protein: CASRAGGQDTQYF. In nucleotides, the CDR3 is TGTGCCAGCAGGGCGGGGGGGCAAGATACGCAGTATTTT.

This clone was seen only once. The genes are TRBV4-2 and TRBJ2-7, with D possibly being TRBD2 (6 bases). CDR1 and CDR2 (germline): LGHNA, YNFKEQ. Trimming removed 2 bases from V and 3 bases from J, with 14 bases in between. The CDR3 runs to 15 residues. CDR3 sequence: CASSQSGFRDYEQYF. As DNA, the CDR3 is TGTGCCAGCAGCCAAAGCGGGTTCAGGGACTACGAGCAGTACTTC.

V gene TRBV3-1 (or the pseudogene TRBV3-2) combines with J gene TRBJ1-5; no definite D call. The CDR3 contains 15 residues. Trimming removed 0 bases from V and 8 bases from J, with 14 bases in between. Germline V CDR1 and CDR2: LGHDT, YNNKEL (reference sequence). DNA of the CDR3: TGTGCCAGCAGCCAAGACCCCAGAGGTCTTGAGCCCCAGCATTTT. This encodes CASSQDPRGLEPQHF.

This chain's CDR3 is CASSLAWTGDRTDTQYF. The DNA of the CDR3 is TGCGCCAGCAGCTTGGCCTGGACAGGGGATCGCACAGATACGCAGTATTTT. This sequence joins TRBV5-1 and TRBJ2-3; TRBD1 matches 9 bases. The CDR3 contains 17 residues. With 0 bases clipped from V and 1 base from J, the junction kept 6 bases outside the gene matches. Germline CDR1 reads SGHRS; CDR2 reads YFSETQ.

This chain links TRBV27 with TRBJ2-5; no reliable D call. The germline V and J ends were trimmed by 4 bases and 7 bases, with 7 bases remaining between them. This CDR3 comprises 11 residues. Germline lookup yields CDR1 MNHEY and CDR2 SMNVEV (reference sequence). CDR3 bases: TGTGCCAGCAGTTGGGCAGGGACCCAGTACTTC. Amino acids: CASSWAGTQYF.